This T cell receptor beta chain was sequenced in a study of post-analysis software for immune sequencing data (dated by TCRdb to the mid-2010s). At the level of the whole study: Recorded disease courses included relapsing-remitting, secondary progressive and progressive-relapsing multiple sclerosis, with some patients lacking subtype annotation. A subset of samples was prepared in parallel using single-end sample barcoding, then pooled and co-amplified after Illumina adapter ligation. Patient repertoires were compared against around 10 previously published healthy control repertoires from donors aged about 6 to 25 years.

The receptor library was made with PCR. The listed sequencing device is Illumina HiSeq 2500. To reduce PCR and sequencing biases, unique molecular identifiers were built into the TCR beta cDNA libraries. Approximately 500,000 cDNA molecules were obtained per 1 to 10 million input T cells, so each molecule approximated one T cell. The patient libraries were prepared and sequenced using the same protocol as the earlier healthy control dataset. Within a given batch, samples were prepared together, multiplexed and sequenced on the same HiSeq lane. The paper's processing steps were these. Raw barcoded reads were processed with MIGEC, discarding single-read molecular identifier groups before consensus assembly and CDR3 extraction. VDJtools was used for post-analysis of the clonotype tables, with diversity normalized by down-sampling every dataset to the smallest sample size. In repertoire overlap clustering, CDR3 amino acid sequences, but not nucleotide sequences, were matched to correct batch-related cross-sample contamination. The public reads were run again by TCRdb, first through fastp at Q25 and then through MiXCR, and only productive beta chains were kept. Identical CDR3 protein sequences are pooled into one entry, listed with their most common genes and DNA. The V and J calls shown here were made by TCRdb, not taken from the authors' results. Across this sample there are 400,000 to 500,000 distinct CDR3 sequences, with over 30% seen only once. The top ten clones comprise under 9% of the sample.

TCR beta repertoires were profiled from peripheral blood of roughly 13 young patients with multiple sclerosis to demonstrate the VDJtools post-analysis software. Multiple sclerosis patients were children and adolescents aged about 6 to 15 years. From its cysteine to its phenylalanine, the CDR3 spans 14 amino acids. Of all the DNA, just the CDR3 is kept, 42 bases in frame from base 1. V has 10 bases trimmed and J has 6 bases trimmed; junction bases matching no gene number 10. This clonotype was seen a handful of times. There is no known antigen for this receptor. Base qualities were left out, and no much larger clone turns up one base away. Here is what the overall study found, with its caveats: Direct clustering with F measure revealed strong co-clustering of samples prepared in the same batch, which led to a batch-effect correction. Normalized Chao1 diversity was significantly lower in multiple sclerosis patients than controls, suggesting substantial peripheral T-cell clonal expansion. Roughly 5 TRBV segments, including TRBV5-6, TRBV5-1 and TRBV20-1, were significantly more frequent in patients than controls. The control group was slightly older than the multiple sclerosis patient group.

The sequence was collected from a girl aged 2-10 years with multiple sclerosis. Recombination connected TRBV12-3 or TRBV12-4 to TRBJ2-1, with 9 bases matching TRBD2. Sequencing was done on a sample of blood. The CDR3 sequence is CATAGGPSSNEQFF. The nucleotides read TGTGCCACTGCGGGGGGGCCTTCTAGCAATGAGCAGTTCTTC.